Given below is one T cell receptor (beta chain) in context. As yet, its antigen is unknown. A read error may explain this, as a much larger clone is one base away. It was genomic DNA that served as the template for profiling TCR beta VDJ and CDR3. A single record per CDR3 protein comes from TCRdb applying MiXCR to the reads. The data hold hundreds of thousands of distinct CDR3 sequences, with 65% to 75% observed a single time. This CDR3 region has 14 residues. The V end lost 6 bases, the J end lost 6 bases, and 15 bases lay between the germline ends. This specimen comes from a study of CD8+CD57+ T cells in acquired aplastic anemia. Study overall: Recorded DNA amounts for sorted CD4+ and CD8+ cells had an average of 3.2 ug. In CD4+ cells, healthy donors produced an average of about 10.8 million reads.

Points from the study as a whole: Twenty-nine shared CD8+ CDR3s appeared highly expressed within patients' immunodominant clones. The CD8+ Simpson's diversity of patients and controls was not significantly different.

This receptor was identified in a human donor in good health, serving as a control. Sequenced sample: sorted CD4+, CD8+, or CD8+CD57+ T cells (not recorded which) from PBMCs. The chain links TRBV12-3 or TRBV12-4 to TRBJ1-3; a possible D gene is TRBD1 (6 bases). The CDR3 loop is CASRRGLGENTIYF. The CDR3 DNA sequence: TGTGCCAGCAGACGGGGGCTGGGAGAAAACACCATATATTTT.